What follows are 15 T cell receptor beta chains derived from one specimen sequenced in a study of spatial heterogeneity in lung cancer. TCRdb passed the 5' RACE reads through MiXCR, listing each CDR3 protein once. The table includes about 120,000 distinct CDR3 sequences, 12% detected once. As for time point: blood at routine non-recurrence follow-up after resection. Tumor, nontumor lung or frozen PBMC supplied whole RNA, sequenced without sorting. The sample was PBMCs, taken at follow-up. Source of these receptors: a male donor with early-stage non-small cell lung cancer.

This clonotype occurred a few times. The chain carries TRBV6-5 and TRBJ2-3, with D possibly matching TRBD1 (5 bases). In germline, CDR1 is MNHEY, CDR2 SVGAGI. V lost 9 bases to trimming and J lost 6 bases, with 16 bases between them. The CDR3 is made up of 13 amino acids. The CDR3: CASQQVLRDTQYF. CDR3 in DNA: TGTGCCAGTCAACAGGTCCTGAGGGATACGCAGTATTTT.

This clonotype turned up a few times. This sequence joins TRBV7-9 and TRBJ2-3, with D unresolved. V lost 7 bases and J lost 0, with 11 bases in between. CDR1 SEHNR and CDR2 FQNEAQ come from the germline V gene (reference sequence). CDR3 size: 14 residues. CDR3 amino acids: CASTPDRSTDTQYF. The DNA for the CDR3 is TGTGCCAGCACCCCAGACCGGAGCACAGATACGCAGTATTTT.

This clonotype has just a few counts. This sequence joins TRBV11-2 and TRBJ1-3, with D unclear. The CDR3 has 18 residues. Germline CDR1 is SGHAT and CDR2 is FQNNGV. V was cut by 5 bases and J by 2 bases, with 22 bases left in between. CDR3 nucleotide sequence: TGTGCCAGCAGCCGGCAACCCCGAGGAGGCAGGACTGGAAACACCATATATTTT. Translation gives CASSRQPRGGRTGNTIYF.

In DNA, the CDR3 is TGTGCCAGCAGCTTCGTAGCGGGGCGGGCGGATACGCAGTATTTT. It is translated as CASSFVAGRADTQYF. The chain joins TRBV7-3 to TRBJ2-3; TRBD2 matches 8 bases. With 3 bases clipped from V and 6 bases from J, the junction kept 8 bases outside the gene matches. CDR3 length: 15 residues. Germline V gene lookup returns CDR1 SGHTA and CDR2 FQGTGA.

This clonotype was seen ten or more times. CDR3 region: CASSPPGVGGDTQYF. Written as DNA, the CDR3 is TGTGCCAGCAGCCCACCGGGTGTGGGGGGAGATACGCAGTATTTT. This chain links TRBV7-2 with TRBJ2-3; possibly TRBD2 for D (6 bases). Trimming pared 5 bases from V and 5 bases from J, leaving 17 bases between. Germline assignment: CDR1 SGHTA and CDR2 FQGNSA. This CDR3 has 15 amino acids.

The chain employs TRBV10-1 and TRBJ2-2, with D unresolved. CDR3 length equals 12 residues. The germline gives CDR1 WNHNN, CDR2 SYGVQD (reference sequence). Trimming stripped 5 bases from V and 4 bases from J, with 5 bases between. The CDR3 region has the DNA TGCGCCAGCAGTCATGGCACCGGGGAGCTGTTTTTT. Protein product: CASSHGTGELFF.

This sequence joins TRBV7-8 and TRBJ2-7; 8 nucleotides agree with TRBD1. J gave up 7 bases and V 5 bases, and 13 bases lay outside the gene matches. The CDR3 is 15 amino acids. In germline, CDR1 is SGHVS, CDR2 FQNEAQ. The CDR3 is CASSPRAQGAGEQYF. Here the CDR3 DNA reads TGTGCCAGCAGCCCAAGGGCCCAGGGGGCGGGGGAGCAGTACTTC. Full variable domain (missing parts from reference TRBV7-8 and TRBJ2-7): GAGVSQSPRYKVAKRGQDVALRCDPISGHVSLFWYQQALGQGPEFLTYFQNEAQLDKSGLPSDRFFAERPEGSVSTLKIQRTQQEDSAVYLCASSPRAQGAGEQYFGPGTRLTVT.

This clonotype was recorded a few times. The CDR3 DNA reads TGCGCCAGCAGCTTGCTCCCCGGGGGCATTGCGGAGACCCAGTACTTC. This gives the protein CASSLLPGGIAETQYF. V usage is TRBV5-1 and J usage is TRBJ2-5; perhaps D is TRBD1 or TRBD2 (6 bases each). Trimming shortened V by 1 base and J by 5 bases, and 18 bases separated the two germline ends. The CDR3 is 16 residues long. Germline V gene sequence: CDR1 SGHRS, CDR2 YFSETQ.

This clonotype appeared a single time. This may be a read error, as it is one base from a much larger clone. The chain uses TRBV10-3 and TRBJ2-3, with D perhaps matching TRBD2 (7 bases). Germline loops: CDR1 ENHRY, CDR2 SYGVKD. CDR3 size: 14 residues. CDR3 DNA: TGTGCCACCCTAGGGGGGGCCGGCACAGATACGCTGTATTTT. As protein: CATLGGAGTDTLYF.

The table lists this clonotype with many counts. The chain couples TRBV5-1 to TRBJ2-2; D not resolved. The CDR3 runs 15 residues. Germline V CDR1 and CDR2: SGHRS, YFSETQ. Trimming pared 0 bases from V and 6 bases from J, leaving 12 bases between. CDR3 nucleotide sequence: TGCGCCAGCAGCTTGGGGAGTAGAACGGCCGGGGAGCTGTTTTTT. Translating it yields CASSLGSRTAGELFF.

This clonotype came up a few times. J is TRBJ2-6 and V is TRBV4-3; possibly TRBD1 for D (5 bases). Germline loops: CDR1 LGHNA, CDR2 YSLEER. Trimming pared 0 bases from V and 0 bases from J, leaving 15 bases between. The CDR3 runs 19 residues. The CDR3 DNA reads as TGCGCCAGCAGCCAAGATCGCCCAGGACAAAACTCTGGGGCCAACGTCCTGACTTTC. Translating it yields CASSQDRPGQNSGANVLTF.

J is TRBJ2-5 and V is TRBV20-1; the D gene is possibly TRBD2 (5 bases). The ends were cut back, 4 bases at V and 5 bases at J, with 17 bases in the middle. This CDR3 comprises 14 residues. Germline V gene sequence: CDR1 DFQATT, CDR2 SNEGSKA (reference sequence). CDR3 bases: TGCAGTGCTACGGACTTCGCCCGGAAGGAGACCCAGTACTTC. Residues: CSATDFARKETQYF.

The V gene is TRBV12-3 or TRBV12-4, the J gene TRBJ1-6; D is unresolved. The CDR3 runs 14 residues. V lost 2 bases, J lost 5 bases, and 7 bases lay in between. The CDR3 sequence is CASSLLQNNSPLHF. CDR3 nucleotides: TGTGCCAGCAGTTTACTACAGAATAATTCACCCCTCCACTTT.

This clonotype was picked up many times. The chain recombines TRBV29-1 with TRBJ2-5, with TRBD2 matching over 10 bases. Germline V gene sequence: CDR1 SQVTM, CDR2 ANQGSEA. Losses at the gene ends were 2 bases for V and 9 bases for J; bases not matched to a gene: 9. The CDR3 extends over 14 amino acids. The CDR3 nucleotides are TGCAGCGTTGAAATTACTAGCGGGGCCCCGGCCCAGTACTTC. This gives the protein CSVEITSGAPAQYF. Combining the CDR3 with reference TRBV29-1 and TRBJ2-5 gives the whole variable domain SAVISQKPSRDICQRGTSLTIQCQVDSQVTMMFWYRQQPGQSLTLIATANQGSEATYESGFVIDKFPISRPNLTFSTLTVSNMSPEDSSIYLCSVEITSGAPAQYFGPGTRLLVL.

A few counts support this clonotype. The rearrangement links TRBV6-5 to TRBJ1-5; D unresolved. From germline, CDR1 is MNHEY and CDR2 SVGAGI. CDR3 size: 17 residues. V shed 0 bases and J shed 1 base, with 13 bases lying between them. As DNA, the CDR3 is TGTGCCAGCAGTTACTCGAGTACCACAGCCAGCAATCAGCCCCAGCATTTT. The encoded protein is CASSYSSTTASNQPQHF.